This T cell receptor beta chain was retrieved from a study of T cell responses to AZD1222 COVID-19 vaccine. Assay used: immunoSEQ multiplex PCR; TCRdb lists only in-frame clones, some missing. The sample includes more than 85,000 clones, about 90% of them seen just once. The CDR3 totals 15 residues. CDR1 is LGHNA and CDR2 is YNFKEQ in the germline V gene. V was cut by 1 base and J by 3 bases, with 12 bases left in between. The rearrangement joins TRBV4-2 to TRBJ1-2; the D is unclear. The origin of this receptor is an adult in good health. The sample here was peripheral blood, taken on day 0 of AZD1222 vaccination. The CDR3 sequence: CASSQGLLADYGYTF. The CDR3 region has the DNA TGTGCCAGCAGCCAAGGTCTATTGGCAGACTATGGCTACACCTTC.